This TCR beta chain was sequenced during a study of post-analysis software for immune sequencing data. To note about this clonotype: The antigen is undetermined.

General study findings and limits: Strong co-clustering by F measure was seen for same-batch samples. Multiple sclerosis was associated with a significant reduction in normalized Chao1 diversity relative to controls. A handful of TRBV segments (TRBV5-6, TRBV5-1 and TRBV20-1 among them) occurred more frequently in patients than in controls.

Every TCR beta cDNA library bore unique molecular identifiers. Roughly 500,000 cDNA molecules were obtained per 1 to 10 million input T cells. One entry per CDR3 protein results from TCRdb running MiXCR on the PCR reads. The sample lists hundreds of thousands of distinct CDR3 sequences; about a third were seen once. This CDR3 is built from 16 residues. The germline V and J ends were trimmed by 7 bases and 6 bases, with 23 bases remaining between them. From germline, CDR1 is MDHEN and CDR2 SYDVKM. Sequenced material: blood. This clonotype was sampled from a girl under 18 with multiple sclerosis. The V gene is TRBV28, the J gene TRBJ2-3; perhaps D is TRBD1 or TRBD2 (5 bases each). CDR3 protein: CASNLRRDALNDTQYF. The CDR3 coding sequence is TGTGCCAGCAACCTACGCCGGGACGCTCTAAACGATACGCAGTATTTT.